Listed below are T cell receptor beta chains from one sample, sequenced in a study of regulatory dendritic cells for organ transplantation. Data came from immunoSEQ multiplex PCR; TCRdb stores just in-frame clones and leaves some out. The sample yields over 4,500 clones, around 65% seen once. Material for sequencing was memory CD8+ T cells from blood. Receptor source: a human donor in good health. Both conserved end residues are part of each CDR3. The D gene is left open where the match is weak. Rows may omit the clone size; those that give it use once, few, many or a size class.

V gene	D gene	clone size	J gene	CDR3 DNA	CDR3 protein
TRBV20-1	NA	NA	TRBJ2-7	TGCAGTGCAATACAGGCGTACGAGCAGTACTTC	CSAIQAYEQYF
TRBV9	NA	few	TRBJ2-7	TGTGCCAGCAGCGTAACCGGGTCCCCCTACGAGCAGTACTTC	CASSVTGSPYEQYF
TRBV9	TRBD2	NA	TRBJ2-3	TGTGCCAGCAGCTCCGGGGGGGGACTAGCGGGGGCCGGCACAGATACGCAGTATTTT	CASSSGGGLAGAGTDTQYF
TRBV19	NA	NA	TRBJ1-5	TGTGCCAGTAGTATAGGGGCGAACAATCAGCCCCAGCATTTT	CASSIGANNQPQHF
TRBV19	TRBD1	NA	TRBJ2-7	TGTGCCAGTAGTATTCCGGGACAGGCTACCTACGAGCAGTACTTC	CASSIPGQATYEQYF
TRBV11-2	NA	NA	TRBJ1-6	TGTGCCAGCTCCCAAAAGGGGAATTCACCCCTCCACTTT	CASSQKGNSPLHF
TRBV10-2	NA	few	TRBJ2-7	TGCGCCAGCGGGGAGGGGGGGACTCCCTACGAGCAGTACTTC	CASGEGGTPYEQYF
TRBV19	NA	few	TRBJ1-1	TGTGCCAGTAGTATCGTCCTTGTGAACACTGAAGCTTTCTTT	CASSIVLVNTEAFF
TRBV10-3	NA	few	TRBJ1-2	TGTGCCATCACTGACGGTGATGGCTACACCTTC	CAITDGDGYTF
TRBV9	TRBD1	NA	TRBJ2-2	TGTGCCAGCAGGACAGGGTTCACCGGGGAGCTGTTTTTT	CASRTGFTGELFF
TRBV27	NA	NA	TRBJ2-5	TGTGCCAGCGGTGCGCGGGGGCCGGAGACCCAGTACTTC	CASGARGPETQYF
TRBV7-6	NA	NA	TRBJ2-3	TGTGCCAGCAGCTTAGCGGGGACTACAGATACGCAGTATTTT	CASSLAGTTDTQYF
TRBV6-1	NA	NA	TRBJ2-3	TGTGCCAGCAGTCCCCGAGAGGAAGTCCCGCAGTATTTT	CASSPREEVPQYF
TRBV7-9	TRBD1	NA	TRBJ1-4	TGTGCCAGCAGCTCCACCTCCGGGACAGATTATGAAAAACTGTTTTTT	CASSSTSGTDYEKLFF
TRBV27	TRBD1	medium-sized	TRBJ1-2	TGTGCCAGCAGTCTCCTTCCGACAGGGGATTATGGCTACACCTTC	CASSLLPTGDYGYTF
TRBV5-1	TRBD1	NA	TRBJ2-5	TGCGCCAGCAGCTTGGAGTTTGGGGACAGTCAAGAGACCCAGTACTTC	CASSLEFGDSQETQYF
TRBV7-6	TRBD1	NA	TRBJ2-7	TGTGCCAGCAGCCAAGGACAGGAACCATCCTACGAGCAGTACTTC	CASSQGQEPSYEQYF
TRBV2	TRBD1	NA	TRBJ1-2	TGTGCCAGCAGTGTCGCCGGGCCTCGACAGGGGAACTATGGCTACACCTTC	CASSVAGPRQGNYGYTF
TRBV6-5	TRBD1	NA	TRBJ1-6	TGTGCCAGCACCCGTACGGGACAGGCGAATTCACCCCTCCACTTT	CASTRTGQANSPLHF
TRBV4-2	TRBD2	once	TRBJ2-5	TGTGCCAGCAGCCAAGATGGCGCGGGGGGCCAAGAGACCCAGTACTTC	CASSQDGAGGQETQYF
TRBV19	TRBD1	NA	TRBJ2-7	TGTGCCAGTAGTGTCGACAGGGGGCTATCCTCCTACGAGCAGTACTTC	CASSVDRGLSSYEQYF
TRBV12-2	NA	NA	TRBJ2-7	TGTGCAAGTCGCTCTAAGACGGGGAATAGTTACGAGCAGTACTTC	CASRSKTGNSYEQYF
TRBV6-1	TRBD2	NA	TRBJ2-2	TGTGCCAGCAGTTGGGGGGGTAGCGGGGAGCTGTTTTTT	CASSWGGSGELFF
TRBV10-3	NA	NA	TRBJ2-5	TGTGCCATCAGTGCGACAGGCGTCCAAGAGACCCAGTACTTC	CAISATGVQETQYF